The present T cell receptor beta chain was sequenced within a study of cytomegalovirus exposure and HLA in healthy donors. The overall study: A preliminary data release comprised roughly 80 million unique TCRs obtained from HLA-typed donors. Findings and limits, study-wide: Within an earlier analysis, most TCR beta V segments proved productive either about 90% or about 30% of the time. TCR beta sequences reportedly predicted most subjects' HLA-A and HLA-B alleles accurately.

Use of 60 Vbeta and 13 Jbeta primers characterized the PCR. Repertoires were generated with immunoSEQ multiplex PCR, while TCRdb's copy carries only in-frame clones and drops some. Of about 160,000 clones in the sample, approximately 79% are singletons; the top ten hold about 7%. Germline trimming cut 4 bases from V and 4 bases from J; bases unmatched to any gene: 5. CDR3 length: 15 residues. The germline V gene has CDR1 MDHEN and CDR2 SYDVKM. Turning to this clone: Its antigen remains unidentified.

The rearrangement uses TRBV28 and TRBJ2-3, with 10 bases that match TRBD2. This clonotype was obtained from a man aged 35-49 years in good health and CMV-seropositive. What was sequenced was PBMCs. DNA for the CDR3: TGTGCCAGCAGTTCGGGGACTAGCGAGTCAGATACGCAGTATTTT. Protein sequence: CASSSGTSESDTQYF.